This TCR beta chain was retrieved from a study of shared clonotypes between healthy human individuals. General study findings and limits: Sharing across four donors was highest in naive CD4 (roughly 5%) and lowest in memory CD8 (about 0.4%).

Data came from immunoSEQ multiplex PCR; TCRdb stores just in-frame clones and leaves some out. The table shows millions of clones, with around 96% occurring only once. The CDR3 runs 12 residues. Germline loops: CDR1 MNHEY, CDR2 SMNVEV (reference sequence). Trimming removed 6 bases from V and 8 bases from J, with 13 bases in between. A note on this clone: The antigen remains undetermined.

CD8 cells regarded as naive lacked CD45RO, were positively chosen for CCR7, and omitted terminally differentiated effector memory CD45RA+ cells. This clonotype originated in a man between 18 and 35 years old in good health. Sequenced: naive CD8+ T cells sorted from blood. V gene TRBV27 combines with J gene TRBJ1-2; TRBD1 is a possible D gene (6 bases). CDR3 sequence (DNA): TGTGCCAGCAGACCCAGGACAGAGGGCTACACCTTC. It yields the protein CASRPRTEGYTF.